Listed below are T cell receptor beta chains from one sample, sequenced in a study of blood T cell repertoires in COVID-19. This table comes from immunoSEQ multiplex PCR, and its TCRdb copy is limited to in-frame clones, with some not included. The table lists around 280,000 clones, around 85% of them singletons. Sequenced material: PBMCs or T cells enriched from blood (not recorded which). The source is a woman in her thirties or forties who had recovered from COVID-19. The CDR3 runs from the conserved cysteine through the conserved F or W.

TRBV6-1	TRBJ2-7	16	CASSVKAGGGGYEQYF
TRBV19	TRBJ1-5	15	CASSLAGGIGQPQHF
TRBV6-2/TRBV6-3	TRBJ2-1	19	CASSYLASGWGQDYNEQFF
TRBV9	TRBJ1-2	14	CASSPNDIPYGYTF
TRBV18	TRBJ2-5	15	CASSPRLAGEETQYF
TRBV7-2	TRBJ2-5	17	CASSLRGVGYSQETQYF
TRBV19	TRBJ1-4	12	CASSNPGEKLFF
TRBV9	TRBJ2-2	16	CASTLSGTAKTGELFF
TRBV19	TRBJ2-7	18	CASSAGGGRMSSAYEQYF
TRBV6-5	TRBJ1-1	15	CASSYSRSPSTEAFF
TRBV14	TRBJ2-1	20	CASSSGLAGFLQSSYNEQFF
TRBV11-1	TRBJ2-1	13	CASSPHSGNEQFF
TRBV18	TRBJ2-7	15	CASSQGTGDLYEQYF
TRBV30	TRBJ2-5	11	CAWRNRQTQYF
TRBV28	TRBJ1-3	15	CASSFGDFSGNTIYF
TRBV7-2	TRBJ2-1	14	CASSLGTGRDEQFF
TRBV5-4	TRBJ1-1	14	CASRPGGGNTEAFF